This TCR beta chain stems from a study of cytomegalovirus exposure and HLA in healthy donors. This CDR3 has 17 amino acids. The ends lost 2 bases at V and 3 bases at J; junction bases unmatched: 13. Germline V CDR1 and CDR2: SEHNR, FQNEAQ (reference sequence). Both 60 Vbeta primers and 13 Jbeta primers went into the PCR. Sequenced by immunoSEQ multiplex PCR; TCRdb stores in-frame clones only, minus some. The sample has fewer than 200,000 clones, 68% seen once; the top ten hold approximately 1.3%. The clonotype was recovered from a man aged 50 or older in good health and CMV-seronegative. The chain links TRBV7-9 to TRBJ2-7, with TRBD1 matching over 7 bases. Material: PBMCs. CDR3 protein: CASSLRGRGKGIYEQYF. The CDR3 DNA is TGTGCCAGCAGCTTAAGGGGCAGGGGGAAAGGAATCTACGAGCAGTACTTC.